A selection of T cell receptor beta chains follows, all from one sample in a study of T cell repertoires in cytomegalovirus infection. TCRdb ran MiXCR on the reads and lists one entry per CDR3 protein. The sample contains about 450,000 distinct CDR3 sequences, about 33% of which appear only once. Material: PBMCs. These receptors all stem from a human donor in good health (CMV status not recorded). Some clones in this sample may be carry-over from other donors' samples. The CDR3 runs from the conserved cysteine through the conserved F or W. Not all rows give a size; the values are once, few, many and, for expanded clones, a class.

V,J,size,CDR3
TRBV4-1,TRBJ2-1,NA,CASSPSASGGSYNEQFF
TRBV7-9,TRBJ2-4,few,CASSRRDTLAKNIQYF
TRBV12-3/TRBV12-4,TRBJ2-1,many,CASSFRGPSYNEQFF
TRBV7-8,TRBJ2-7,few,CASSLANSPLAGNYEQYF
TRBV7-6,TRBJ1-1,NA,CASSLSAGSNTEDFF
TRBV12-3/TRBV12-4,TRBJ1-4,few,CASSTVTTNEKLFF
TRBV20-1,TRBJ2-3,NA,CSARRGGEADTQYF
TRBV5-1,TRBJ2-3,NA,CTSSFVLITQYF
TRBV15,TRBJ1-4,few,CATSKSGVANEKLFF
TRBV5-4,TRBJ2-7,many,CASSLGVGSVYEQYF
TRBV6-8,TRBJ1-2,NA,CASSPRREGYTF
TRBV7-8,TRBJ2-3,NA,CASSLVGGTITDTQYF
TRBV28,TRBJ1-5,NA,CASSSGQAYNQPQHF
TRBV7-2,TRBJ2-1,many,CASRPGGSYNEQFF
TRBV20-1,TRBJ2-6,once,CSARGKGANVLTF
TRBV7-6,TRBJ1-6,NA,CASSLGGRTYNSPLHF
TRBV12-3/TRBV12-4,TRBJ2-5,many,CASSQSGGAAAETQYF
TRBV7-3,TRBJ2-3,many,CASSLTHGGRTDTQYF
TRBV27,TRBJ1-5,few,CASSLMGVSGYSNQPQHF
TRBV5-1,TRBJ1-2,few,CASSSTGWRDGYTF
TRBV11-2,TRBJ2-5,few,CASSPGTPQETQYF
TRBV28,TRBJ1-1,NA,CASRPELNTEAFF
TRBV7-3,TRBJ2-2,NA,CASSLAGGVGTGELFF
TRBV7-8,TRBJ2-7,many,CASSGTGQGGYEQYF
TRBV7-6,TRBJ1-5,many,CASSLGGAGDQPQHF
TRBV5-1,TRBJ1-2,NA,CASSLGQEGYGYTF
TRBV20-1,TRBJ2-3,NA,CSARGGGVIRPKNTDTQYF
TRBV12-3/TRBV12-4,TRBJ2-7,NA,CASSASARPTGGDYEQYF
TRBV29-1,TRBJ2-3,NA,CSVDLPQYF
TRBV6-6,TRBJ1-2,NA,CASSYGAGNLNYGYTF
TRBV7-2,TRBJ2-4,many,CASSLLSGITGQYF
TRBV29-1,TRBJ2-6,NA,CSVEVFGSGANVLTF
TRBV20-1,TRBJ1-5,NA,CSARGELGQGVFSQPQHF
TRBV6-6,TRBJ1-3,NA,CASSNTKGGTGNTIYF
TRBV4-1,TRBJ2-5,NA,CASSQDPWGTSGGQETQYF
TRBV7-6,TRBJ2-7,NA,CASSLFGVYAYEQYF
TRBV6-6,TRBJ2-3,few,CASSPWLEGRTDTQYF
TRBV20-1,TRBJ1-6,few,CSASQRGVYSPLHF
TRBV4-1,TRBJ2-7,NA,CASSQAGTGDYEQYF
TRBV5-1,TRBJ2-3,few,CASSSGLAGTTDTQYF
TRBV6-6,TRBJ1-6,few,CASSPGGFNSPLHF
TRBV7-6,TRBJ2-2,many,CASSPSQLGGQAGELFF
TRBV7-3,TRBJ2-3,NA,CASSLNIEDTQYF
TRBV19,TRBJ2-6,NA,CASGYSGANVLTF
TRBV12-3/TRBV12-4,TRBJ2-5,NA,CASSPPGPFQETQYF
TRBV15,TRBJ2-1,NA,CATRNPGLPHNEQFF
TRBV7-8,TRBJ2-5,NA,CASSAYGETQYF
TRBV7-2,TRBJ1-6,many,CASSLDFDSRKYNSPLHF
TRBV6-6,TRBJ1-1,few,CASSYSRGKGTEAFF
TRBV2,TRBJ1-4,few,CASRRRTGEYEKLFF
TRBV12-3/TRBV12-4,TRBJ2-3,NA,CASSYASGVTDTQYF
TRBV7-2,TRBJ1-1,few,CASSSTILVNTEAFF
TRBV12-3/TRBV12-4,TRBJ1-5,many,CASSPGQGWNQPQHF